This T cell receptor (beta chain) was identified in a study of shared clonotypes between healthy human individuals. The study's findings and limits: Since donors were few, the genetic and exposure-history diversity represented was limited.

Comment on this clone: What it binds is not known.

The CDR3 sequence is 15 residues long. The ends lost 8 bases at V and 0 bases at J; junction bases unmatched: 7. Germline V gives CDR1 MDHEN, CDR2 SYDVKM. In the naive CD8 group, cells lacked CD45RO and were positively selected for CCR7, so terminally differentiated effector memory CD45RA+ cells were left out. On sorted subsets, replicate PCRs used approximately 190 ng DNA, or about 33,000 T cell genomes. This table comes from immunoSEQ multiplex PCR, and its TCRdb copy is limited to in-frame clones, with some not included. The sample consists of about 590,000 clones, roughly 95% of them appearing once.

The chain links TRBV28 to TRBJ1-3; 7 nucleotides match TRBD1. Sequenced: naive CD8+ T cells sorted from blood. The sequence was obtained from a young woman in good health. In DNA, the CDR3 is TGTGCCAGCCGGGACAGTTCAATCTCTGGAAACACCATATATTTT. Amino acid sequence: CASRDSSISGNTIYF.